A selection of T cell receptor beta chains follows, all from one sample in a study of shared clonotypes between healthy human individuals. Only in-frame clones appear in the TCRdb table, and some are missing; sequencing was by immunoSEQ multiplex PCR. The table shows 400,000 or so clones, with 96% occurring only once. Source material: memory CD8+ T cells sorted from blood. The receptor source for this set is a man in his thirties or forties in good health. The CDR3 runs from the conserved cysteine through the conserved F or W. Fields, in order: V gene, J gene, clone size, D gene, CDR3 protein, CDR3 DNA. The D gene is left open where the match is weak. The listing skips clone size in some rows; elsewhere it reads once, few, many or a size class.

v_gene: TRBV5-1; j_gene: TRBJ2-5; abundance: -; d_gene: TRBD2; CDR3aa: CASSLIPASGSSRETQYF; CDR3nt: TGCGCCAGCAGCTTGATACCGGCTAGCGGGAGTAGTAGAGAGACCCAGTACTTC
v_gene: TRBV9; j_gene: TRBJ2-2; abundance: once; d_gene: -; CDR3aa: CASSVEVTGELFF; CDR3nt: TGTGCCAGCAGCGTAGAAGTCACCGGGGAGCTGTTTTTT
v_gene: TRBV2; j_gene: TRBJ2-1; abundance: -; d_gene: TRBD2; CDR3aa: CASRVRRGGSGPNEQFF; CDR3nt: TGTGCCAGCAGAGTAAGAAGGGGCGGTAGCGGGCCAAATGAGCAGTTCTTC
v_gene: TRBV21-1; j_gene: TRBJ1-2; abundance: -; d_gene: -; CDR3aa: CASSYPAGQLYGYTF; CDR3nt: TGTGCCAGCAGCTACCCGGCAGGGCAGCTCTATGGCTACACCTTC
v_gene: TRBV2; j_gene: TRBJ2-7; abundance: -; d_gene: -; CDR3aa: CASKSGSSYEQYF; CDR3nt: TGTGCCAGCAAGTCGGGGAGCTCCTACGAGCAGTACTTC
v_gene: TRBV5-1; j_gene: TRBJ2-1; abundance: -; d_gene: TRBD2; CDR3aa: CASSPGLAGYLTDEQFF; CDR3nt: TGCGCCAGCAGCCCCGGACTAGCGGGATATTTGACCGATGAGCAGTTCTTC
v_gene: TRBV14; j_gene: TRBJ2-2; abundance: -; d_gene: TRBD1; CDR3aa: CASSQVFPGQGAGELFF; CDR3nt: TGTGCCAGCAGCCAGGTTTTTCCGGGACAGGGGGCCGGGGAGCTGTTTTTT
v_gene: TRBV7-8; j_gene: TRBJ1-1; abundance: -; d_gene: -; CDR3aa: CASSSWTWDTEAFF; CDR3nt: TGTGCCAGCAGCTCCTGGACATGGGACACTGAAGCTTTCTTT
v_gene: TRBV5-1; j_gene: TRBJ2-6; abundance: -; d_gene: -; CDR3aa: CASSDAPGSGANVLTF; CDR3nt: TGCGCCAGCAGCGATGCTCCGGGCTCTGGGGCCAACGTCCTGACTTTC
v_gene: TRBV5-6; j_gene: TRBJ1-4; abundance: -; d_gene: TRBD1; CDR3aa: CASSFSRGQGHEKLFF; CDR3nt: TGTGCCAGCAGCTTTAGTAGGGGACAGGGGCATGAAAAACTGTTTTTT
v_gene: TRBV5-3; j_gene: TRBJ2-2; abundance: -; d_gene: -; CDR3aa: CARSLGKGAGELFF; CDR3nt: TGTGCCAGAAGCTTGGGAAAGGGAGCCGGGGAGCTGTTTTTT
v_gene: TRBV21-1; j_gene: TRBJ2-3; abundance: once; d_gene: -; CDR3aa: CASSKGPRGTSDTQYF; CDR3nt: TGTGCCAGCAGCAAAGGCCCCCGCGGGACCTCAGATACGCAGTATTTT
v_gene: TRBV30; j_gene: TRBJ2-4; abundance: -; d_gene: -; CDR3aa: CAWSLWKAKNIQYF; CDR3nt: TGTGCCTGGAGTTTATGGAAAGCCAAAAACATTCAGTACTTC
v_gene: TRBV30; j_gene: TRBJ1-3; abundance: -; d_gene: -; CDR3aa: CAWSVKPAGRKNTIYF; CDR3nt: TGTGCCTGGAGTGTAAAACCGGCAGGGAGGAAAAACACCATATATTTT
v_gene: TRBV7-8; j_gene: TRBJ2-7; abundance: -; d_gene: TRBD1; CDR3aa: CASSLGTGPFYEQYF; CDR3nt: TGTGCCAGCAGCTTAGGGACAGGTCCCTTTTACGAGCAGTACTTC
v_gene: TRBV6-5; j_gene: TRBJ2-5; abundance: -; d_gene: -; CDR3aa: CASRTPGLETQYF; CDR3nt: TGTGCCAGCAGGACCCCGGGACTAGAGACCCAGTACTTC
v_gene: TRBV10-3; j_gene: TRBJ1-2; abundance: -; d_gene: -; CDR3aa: CAINQGTGYTF; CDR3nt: TGTGCCATCAATCAGGGAACTGGCTACACCTTC
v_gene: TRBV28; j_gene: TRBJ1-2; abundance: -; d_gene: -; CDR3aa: CASRGLYGYTF; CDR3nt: TGTGCCAGCAGGGGCCTATATGGCTACACCTTC
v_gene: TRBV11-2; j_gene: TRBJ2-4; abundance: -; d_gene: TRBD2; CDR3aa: CASSLEEAGGAKNIQYF; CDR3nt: TGTGCCAGCAGCTTAGAAGAGGCGGGAGGAGCCAAAAACATTCAGTACTTC
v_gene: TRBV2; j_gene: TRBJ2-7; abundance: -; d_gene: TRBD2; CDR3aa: CASKVGGRETYEQYF; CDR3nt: TGTGCCAGCAAGGTCGGGGGGAGGGAGACCTACGAGCAGTACTTC
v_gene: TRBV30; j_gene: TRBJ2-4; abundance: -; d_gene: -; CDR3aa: CAWSVRSAKNIQYF; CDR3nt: TGTGCCTGGAGTGTACGGAGCGCCAAAAACATTCAGTACTTC
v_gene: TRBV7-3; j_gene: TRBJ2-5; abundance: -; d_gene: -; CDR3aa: CASSLTLRETQYF; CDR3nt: TGTGCCAGCAGCTTAACCCTCCGGGAGACCCAGTACTTC
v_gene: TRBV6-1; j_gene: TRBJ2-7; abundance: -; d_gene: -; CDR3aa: CASSEIGTYEQYF; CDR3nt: TGTGCCAGCAGTGAAATTGGTACCTACGAGCAGTACTTC
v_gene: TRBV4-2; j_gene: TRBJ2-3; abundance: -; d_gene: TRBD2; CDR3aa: CASSQTLTSGRGTDTQYF; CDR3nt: TGTGCCAGCAGCCAGACTCTGACTAGCGGGAGAGGAACAGATACGCAGTATTTT
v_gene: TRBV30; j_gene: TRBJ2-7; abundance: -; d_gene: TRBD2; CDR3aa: CAWSVRSSGPYRYEQYF; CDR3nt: TGTGCCTGGAGTGTACGGTCTAGCGGGCCCTACCGCTACGAGCAGTACTTC
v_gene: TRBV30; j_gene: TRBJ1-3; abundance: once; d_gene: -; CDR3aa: CAWSVGGASGNTIYF; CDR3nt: TGTGCCTGGAGTGTGGGGGGGGCGTCAGGAAACACCATATATTTT
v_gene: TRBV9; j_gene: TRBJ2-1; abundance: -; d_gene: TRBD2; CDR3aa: CASSVGLAGYNEQFF; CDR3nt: TGTGCCAGCAGCGTAGGGCTAGCGGGCTACAATGAGCAGTTCTTC
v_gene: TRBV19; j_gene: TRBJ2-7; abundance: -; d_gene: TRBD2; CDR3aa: CATHSGTRSYEQYF; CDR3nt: TGTGCCACCCATTCCGGGACTAGGAGCTACGAGCAGTACTTC
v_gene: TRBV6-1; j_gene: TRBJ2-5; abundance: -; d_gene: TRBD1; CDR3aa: CASSQWDSLQETQYF; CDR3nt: TGTGCCAGCAGTCAATGGGACAGCCTACAAGAGACCCAGTACTTC
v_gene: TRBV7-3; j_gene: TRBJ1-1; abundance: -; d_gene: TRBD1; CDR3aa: CASSPTGMRKNTEAFF; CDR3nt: TGTGCCAGCAGCCCGACAGGGATGAGGAAAAACACTGAAGCTTTCTTT
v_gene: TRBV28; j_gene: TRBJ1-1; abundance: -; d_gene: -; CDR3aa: CASRLPSGTTEAFF; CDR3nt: TGTGCCAGCAGACTACCTTCGGGGACCACTGAAGCTTTCTTT
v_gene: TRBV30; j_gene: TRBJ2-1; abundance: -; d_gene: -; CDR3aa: CAWSLSSYNEQFF; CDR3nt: TGTGCCTGGAGCCTAAGCTCCTACAATGAGCAGTTCTTC
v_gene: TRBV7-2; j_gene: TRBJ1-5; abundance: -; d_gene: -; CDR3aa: CASSFWFNQPQHF; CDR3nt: TGTGCCAGCAGCTTTTGGTTTAATCAGCCCCAGCATTTT
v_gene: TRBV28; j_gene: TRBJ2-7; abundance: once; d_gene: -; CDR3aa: CATRSGGNYEQYF; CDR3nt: TGTGCCACCCGTTCCGGAGGGAACTACGAGCAGTACTTC
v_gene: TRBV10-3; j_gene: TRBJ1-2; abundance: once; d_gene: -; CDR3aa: CAISAVRGSGYTF; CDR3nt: TGTGCCATCAGTGCTGTGAGAGGTTCCGGCTACACCTTC
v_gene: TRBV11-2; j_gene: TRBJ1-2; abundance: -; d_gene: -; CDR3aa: CASSLDYGYTF; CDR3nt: TGTGCCAGCAGCTTGGACTATGGCTACACCTTC
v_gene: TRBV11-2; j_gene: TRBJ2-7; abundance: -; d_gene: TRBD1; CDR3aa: CASSFGTGTYEQYF; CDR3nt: TGTGCCAGCAGCTTCGGGACAGGGACCTACGAGCAGTACTTC
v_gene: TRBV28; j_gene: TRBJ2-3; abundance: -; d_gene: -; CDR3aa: CASRSTDTQYF; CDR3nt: TGTGCCAGCAGAAGTACAGATACGCAGTATTTT
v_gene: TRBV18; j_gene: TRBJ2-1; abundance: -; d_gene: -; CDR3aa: CASAGQSYNEQFF; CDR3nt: TGTGCCAGCGCGGGCCAGTCCTACAATGAGCAGTTCTTC
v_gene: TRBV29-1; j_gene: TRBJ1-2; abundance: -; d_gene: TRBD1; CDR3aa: CSVEDWTGEGGYTF; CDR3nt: TGCAGCGTTGAAGATTGGACAGGTGAAGGGGGCTACACCTTC
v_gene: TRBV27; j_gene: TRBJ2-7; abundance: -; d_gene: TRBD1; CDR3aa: CASSLGTGGEQYF; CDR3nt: TGTGCCAGCAGCCTCGGGACAGGGGGCGAGCAGTACTTC
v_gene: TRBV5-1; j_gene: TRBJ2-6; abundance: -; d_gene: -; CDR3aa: CAINWGNSGANVLTF; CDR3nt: TGCGCCATCAACTGGGGGAACTCTGGGGCCAACGTCCTGACTTTC
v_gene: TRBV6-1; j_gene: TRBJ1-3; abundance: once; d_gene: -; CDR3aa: CASSLQGRGGNTIYF; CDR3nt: TGTGCCAGCAGTCTGCAGGGGCGGGGTGGAAACACCATATATTTT
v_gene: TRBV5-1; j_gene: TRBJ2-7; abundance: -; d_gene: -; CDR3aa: CASSLGFRGDSYEQYF; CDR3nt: TGCGCCAGCAGCTTGGGGTTCCGGGGAGATTCCTACGAGCAGTACTTC
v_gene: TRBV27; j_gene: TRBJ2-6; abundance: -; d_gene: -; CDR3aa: CASTLRGAPGANVLTF; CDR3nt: TGTGCCAGCACCCTCCGGGGAGCCCCAGGGGCCAACGTCCTGACTTTC
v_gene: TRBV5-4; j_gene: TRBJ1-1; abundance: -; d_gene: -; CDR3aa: CASSLRGYLNTEAFF; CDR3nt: TGTGCCAGCAGCTTGAGAGGGTATCTGAACACTGAAGCTTTCTTT
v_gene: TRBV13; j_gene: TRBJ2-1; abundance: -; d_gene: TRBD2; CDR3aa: CASSSRPSGLAGNEQFF; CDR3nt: TGTGCCAGCAGCTCACGTCCAAGCGGGCTAGCGGGCAATGAGCAGTTCTTC
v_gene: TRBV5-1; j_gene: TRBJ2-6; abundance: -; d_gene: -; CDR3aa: CASSFRVGANVLTF; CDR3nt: TGCGCCAGCAGCTTCCGGGTTGGGGCCAACGTCCTGACTTTC
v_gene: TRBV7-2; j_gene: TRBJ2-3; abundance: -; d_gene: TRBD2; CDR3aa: CASSLSGVLTDTQYF; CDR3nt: TGTGCCAGCAGCTTAAGCGGGGTTCTCACAGATACGCAGTATTTT
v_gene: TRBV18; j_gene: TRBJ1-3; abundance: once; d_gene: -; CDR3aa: CASSPTQALSSGNTIYF; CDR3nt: TGTGCCAGCTCACCCACACAGGCCCTGAGCTCTGGAAACACCATATATTTT
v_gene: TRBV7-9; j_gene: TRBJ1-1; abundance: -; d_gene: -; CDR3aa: CASSLAAGEVNTEAFF; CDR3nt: TGTGCCAGCAGCTTAGCGGCAGGGGAGGTGAACACTGAAGCTTTCTTT
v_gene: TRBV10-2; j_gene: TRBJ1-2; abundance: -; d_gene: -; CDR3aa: CAGLDGGYGYTF; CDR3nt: TGCGCCGGTTTGGACGGGGGGTACGGCTACACCTTC
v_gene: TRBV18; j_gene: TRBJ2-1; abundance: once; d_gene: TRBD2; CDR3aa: CASSPPSSGRYNEQFF; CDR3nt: TGTGCCAGCTCACCACCGTCTAGCGGGAGGTACAATGAGCAGTTCTTC
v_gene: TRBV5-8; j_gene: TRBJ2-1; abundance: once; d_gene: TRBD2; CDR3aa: CASSLGTSSYNEQFF; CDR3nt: TGTGCCAGCAGCTTGGGGACTAGCTCCTACAATGAGCAGTTCTTC
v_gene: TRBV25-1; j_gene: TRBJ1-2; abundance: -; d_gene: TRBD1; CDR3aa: CASSRVGQGGGYTF; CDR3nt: TGTGCCAGCAGTCGCGTGGGACAGGGAGGCGGCTACACCTTC
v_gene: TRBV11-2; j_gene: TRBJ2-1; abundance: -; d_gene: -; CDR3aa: CASSLDLGQYNEQFF; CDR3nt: TGTGCCAGCAGCTTAGATCTAGGGCAATACAATGAGCAGTTCTTC
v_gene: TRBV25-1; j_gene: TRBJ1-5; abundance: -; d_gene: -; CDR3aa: CASSGGYGNQPQHF; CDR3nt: TGTGCCAGCAGTGGGGGATACGGCAATCAGCCCCAGCATTTT